The rows below give T cell receptor beta chains drawn from one sample of a study of cytomegalovirus exposure and HLA in healthy donors. Repertoires were generated with immunoSEQ multiplex PCR, while TCRdb's copy carries only in-frame clones and drops some. This table holds 100,000 to 120,000 clones, around four fifths found once. Specimen: PBMCs. The receptor set was obtained from a man aged 30 to 45 in good health and CMV-seropositive. Each CDR3 is given with its conserved first and last residue. D genes are given only for firm matches. Size is stated for part of the rows, as once, few or many counts, or as a class when the clone is expanded.

d_call j_call v_call clone_size cdr3_aa cdr3_nt
. TRBJ1-4 TRBV10-3 . CAISDGENEKLFF TGTGCCATCAGTGATGGTGAGAATGAAAAACTGTTTTTT
. TRBJ2-7 TRBV30 . CAWSRDMFSYEQYF TGTGCCTGGAGCAGGGATATGTTTTCCTACGAGCAGTACTTC
TRBD2 TRBJ2-7 TRBV5-8 . CASRGLAGLYEQYF TGTGCCAGCAGAGGGCTAGCGGGGCTCTACGAGCAGTACTTC
TRBD2 TRBJ2-1 TRBV11-2 . CASSFGLAGGRRQFF TGTGCCAGCAGCTTTGGACTAGCGGGGGGGAGGCGGCAGTTCTTC
TRBD2 TRBJ2-5 TRBV6-1 . CASSEGLAGGQETQYF TGTGCCAGCAGTGAAGGACTAGCGGGGGGGCAAGAGACCCAGTACTTC
. TRBJ2-3 TRBV7-9 . CASSLDGGTDTQYF TGTGCCAGCAGCTTAGACGGGGGCACAGATACGCAGTATTTT
. TRBJ2-3 TRBV21-1 . CASLGGQPWHETQYF TGTGCCAGCTTAGGTGGGCAGCCCTGGCACGAGACGCAGTATTTT
TRBD2 TRBJ2-7 TRBV5-6 . CASSTRLAGVVITYEQYF TGTGCCAGCAGCACCCGACTAGCGGGGGTGGTCATCACCTACGAGCAGTACTTC
. TRBJ1-1 TRBV6-4 . CASSRGFGTEAFF TGTGCCAGCAGTAGGGGTTTTGGCACTGAAGCTTTCTTT
TRBD1 TRBJ1-6 TRBV10-3 . CAISDPDRSSYNSPLHF TGTGCCATCAGTGACCCGGACAGGAGCTCCTATAATTCACCCCTCCACTTT
. TRBJ2-7 TRBV18 once CASSPQGVEQYF TGTGCCAGCTCGCCACAGGGAGTCGAGCAGTACTTC
TRBD2 TRBJ2-3 TRBV6-6 . CASSTTSGGLTQYF TGTGCCAGCAGTACGACTAGCGGGGGCCTTACGCAGTATTTT
. TRBJ1-1 TRBV5-1 . CASSLAPGLNTEAFF TGCGCCAGCAGCTTGGCGCCCGGTTTGAACACTGAAGCTTTCTTT
TRBD1 TRBJ1-4 TRBV19 . CASSTGRQGREKLFF TGTGCCAGTAGTACTGGAAGACAGGGAAGAGAAAAACTGTTTTTT
. TRBJ1-1 TRBV11-3 . CACGQGFTEAFF TGTGCGTGTGGGCAGGGTTTCACTGAAGCTTTCTTT
. TRBJ2-5 TRBV7-9 . CSDQGEWETQYF TGTTCCGACCAAGGGGAATGGGAGACCCAGTACTTC
TRBD1 TRBJ1-3 TRBV29-1 few CSVGDRVGSTIYF TGCAGCGTCGGAGACAGGGTTGGAAGCACCATATATTTT
. TRBJ1-4 TRBV6-5 . CASSYSRFATNEKLFF TGTGCCAGCAGTTACTCCCGGTTTGCAACTAATGAAAAACTGTTTTTT
. TRBJ2-7 TRBV15 . CATRGIGGSYEQYF TGTGCCACCAGGGGCATAGGGGGCTCCTACGAGCAGTACTTC
TRBD2 TRBJ2-7 TRBV7-8 . CASSLTIAGAPSYEQYF TGTGCCAGCAGCTTAACTATAGCGGGGGCCCCCTCCTACGAGCAGTACTTC
. TRBJ1-6 TRBV27 . CASSLKPPEAYNSPLHF TGTGCCAGCAGTTTAAAGCCCCCGGAGGCCTATAATTCACCCCTCCACTTT
. TRBJ1-2 TRBV9 few CASSLNRNYYGYTF TGTGCCAGCAGCTTGAACAGGAACTACTATGGCTACACCTTC
TRBD1 TRBJ1-1 TRBV6-4 . CASIGGTGVYTEAFF TGTGCCAGCATAGGAGGGACAGGGGTTTACACTGAAGCTTTCTTT
TRBD2 TRBJ2-3 TRBV9 . CASSVVPSGESTDTQYF TGTGCCAGCAGCGTAGTCCCTAGCGGGGAGAGCACAGATACGCAGTATTTT
. TRBJ1-1 TRBV7-6 . CASRGQATEAFF TGTGCCAGCAGGGGACAAGCCACTGAAGCTTTCTTT
TRBD1 TRBJ2-5 TRBV9 . CASSGTGGRETQYF TGTGCCAGCAGCGGGACAGGGGGCCGGGAGACCCAGTACTTC
. TRBJ2-1 TRBV15 . CATSRSDSDNYNEQFF TGTGCCACCAGCAGATCGGACAGTGACAACTACAATGAGCAGTTCTTC
TRBD2 TRBJ2-7 TRBV18 . CASSPPGLAYEQYF TGTGCCAGCTCACCACCGGGACTAGCCTACGAGCAGTACTTC